This T cell receptor beta chain was obtained from a study of human CD8 memory T cell subsets. General study points: Stem-like memory and precursor exhausted T cells, unlike effector memory cells, were similarly highly diverse.

CD8+ T cells were isolated by negative magnetic selection. The CDR3 covers 12 residues. CDR1 and CDR2 (germline): SGHRS, YFSETQ. Making the TCR beta libraries relied on UMI-labeled 5' RACE. TCRdb reprocessed the 5' RACE reads and stores each CDR3 protein as one record, lacking DNA. In all, the sample yields about 3,600 distinct CDR3 sequences. Notes on this clonotype: Its antigen is unidentified.

The J gene is TRBJ2-1, the V gene TRBV5-1. This receptor was identified in a human donor in good health. The specimen sequenced was CD8+ effector memory T cells (TEM) sorted from PBMCs. The sample's subset: effector memory CD8 T cells, CCR7- CD45RO+ CD95+. This CDR3 reads CASNLNDWEQFF.